The sequence of this T cell receptor (beta chain) was determined in a study of regulatory T cells in long-lasting Graves disease. As for the study in general: Those Graves' patients who were newly diagnosed had been on antithyroid drugs under 3 months. Broader study findings: Persistent disease preferred TRBV28, TRBJ1-2 and TRBJ2-5; new disease, TRBV20-1 and TRBJ2-1. Lower TCR diversity was seen in persistent Graves' patients than in newly diagnosed ones.

Time point in this sample: newly diagnosed GD, antithyroid drugs for less than 3 months. PBMC-extracted RNA yielded the TCR library. The germline V gene has CDR1 MNHEY and CDR2 SMNVEV (reference sequence). The CDR3 loop spans 13 amino acids. The ends were cut back, 5 bases at V and 3 bases at J, with 8 bases in the middle. This clonotype was counted at least ten times. Antigen specificity is unknown. With iRepertoire HTBI primers and Arm-PCR of CDR3 regions, TCR beta libraries were built. A single record per CDR3 protein comes from TCRdb applying MiXCR to the multiplex PCR reads. Of fewer than 400,000 distinct CDR3 sequences listed, over 15% are singletons.

This TCR derives from a female donor with Graves disease. The sample was peripheral blood mononuclear cells (PBMCs), taken at new diagnosis, from a patient treated with antithyroid drugs. The chain carries TRBV27 and TRBJ2-1; no definite D call. The CDR3 loop reads CASSPHNYNEQFF. The CDR3 DNA is TGTGCCAGCAGTCCTCACAACTACAATGAGCAGTTCTTC.